A single sample gave rise to the 8 T cell receptor beta chains below, sequenced in a study of blood T cell repertoires in COVID-19. This table comes from immunoSEQ multiplex PCR, and its TCRdb copy is limited to in-frame clones, with some not included. The data hold more than 100,000 clones, with more than 70% observed a single time. The sample consisted of peripheral blood. These receptors were taken from a man aged 55 to 69 with acute or convalescent COVID-19.

The chain employs TRBV5-1 and TRBJ2-5; 7 nucleotides agree with TRBD1. Germline-derived CDR1 and CDR2 are SGHRS and YFSETQ. The CDR3 has 15 residues. The J segment lost 4 bases and the V segment lost 1 base, leaving 7 bases of the junction unmatched. DNA of the CDR3: TGCGCCAGCAGCTTGTCCCCAGGGACAGTAGAGACCCAGTACTTC. This gives the protein CASSLSPGTVETQYF. Complete variable domain (other parts from reference TRBV5-1 and TRBJ2-5): KAGVTQTPRYLIKTRGQQVTLSCSPISGHRSVSWYQQTPGQGLQFLFEYFSETQRNKGNFPGRFSGRQFSNSRSEMNVSTLELGDSALYLCASSLSPGTVETQYFGPGTRLLVL.

The DNA for the CDR3 is TGTGCCAGCAGCCAAGAAAGTCTAATGGAGACCCAGTACTTC. Encoded protein: CASSQESLMETQYF. The gene calls are TRBV3-1 (or the pseudogene TRBV3-2) and TRBJ2-5, with D hard to call. Germline loops: CDR1 LGHDT, CDR2 YNNKEL (reference sequence). CDR3 length: 14 residues. The germline V and J ends were trimmed by 0 bases and 5 bases, with 10 bases remaining between them.

This sequence joins TRBV19 and TRBJ1-1; the match to TRBD1 covers 9 bases. The CDR3 contains 14 residues. J was trimmed by 4 bases and V by 5 bases; bases with no gene match: 5. Germline lookup yields CDR1 LNHDA and CDR2 SQIVND (reference sequence). CDR3 DNA: TGTGCCAGTAGTCTACAGGGGGCGCGCACTGAAGCTTTCTTT. Its translation is CASSLQGARTEAFF.

This chain joins TRBV5-4 and TRBJ2-5, with 8 bases lining up with TRBD2. CDR3 length: 15 amino acids. CDR1 is SGHNT, CDR2 YYREEE, per germline (reference sequence). Trimming took 1 base from V and 5 from J; bases not matched to a gene: 7. The CDR3 region has the DNA TGTGCCAGCAGCTTGCGGCGGGGGGCAGGGGAGACCCAGTACTTC. Protein: CASSLRRGAGETQYF. Full variable domain (rest looked up from reference TRBV5-4 and TRBJ2-5): ETGVTQSPTHLIKTRGQQVTLRCSSQSGHNTVSWYQQALGQGPQFIFQYYREEENGRGNFPPRFSGLQFPNYSSELNVNALELDDSALYLCASSLRRGAGETQYFGPGTRLLVL.

This chain connects TRBV21-1 to TRBJ2-7; the table assigns TRBD2, which was not confirmed against the DNA. TRBV21-1 corresponds to a pseudogene. This CDR3 region has 19 residues. CDR3 sequence: CASSTGLAGGPYLSYEQYF. CDR3 in DNA: TGTGCCAGCAGCACGGGACTAGCGGGAGGGCCCTACCTCTCCTACGAGCAGTACTTC.

The genes are TRBV10-3 and TRBJ2-2; TRBD2 matches 8 bases. Germline-derived CDR1 and CDR2 are ENHRY and SYGVKD. Trimming at V came to 11 bases and at J to 8 bases, leaving 7 bases not matched to a gene. CDR3 length equals 12 residues. The CDR3 sequence: CAHGRALGELFF. CDR3 nucleotide sequence: TGTGCCCACGGGAGGGCTTTGGGGGAGCTGTTTTTT.

The V and J genes are TRBV19 and TRBJ1-4; possibly TRBD1 for D (6 bases). CDR3 size: 13 residues. V gave up 5 bases and J gave up 11 bases, with 15 bases separating them. Germline V CDR1 and CDR2: LNHDA, SQIVND (reference sequence). Here the CDR3 reads CASSPVRGEKLFF. In nucleotides, the CDR3 is TGTGCCAGTAGTCCCGTCAGGGGAGAGAAACTGTTTTTT.

V gene TRBV29-1 combines with J gene TRBJ2-7; tentatively, D is TRBD1 (5 bases). V was pared by 4 bases and J by 3 bases, with 13 bases between. Per germline, CDR1 SQVTM and CDR2 ANQGSEA. CDR3 size: 13 residues. The CDR3 region is CSVGPQGYYEQYF. CDR3 nucleotides: TGCAGCGTTGGGCCCCAGGGTTACTACGAGCAGTACTTC.